The present T cell receptor beta chain was sequenced within a study of blood T cell repertoires in COVID-19. The CDR3 has 14 residues. Per germline, CDR1 MNHEY and CDR2 SVGAGI. V lost 3 bases and J lost 1, with 9 bases in between. Study processing details: Nucleated cell counts were estimated from reference gene primer amplification. Some clones are missing from TCRdb's copy, which holds only in-frame ones; the method was immunoSEQ multiplex PCR. The V and J calls and clone size come from that table; D and trimming were worked out from the DNA. The profile shows tens of thousands of clones, just under 75% of them singletons.

The receptor comes from a man between 65 and 85 years old with COVID-19, enrolled during active disease. The source material was peripheral blood. The chain employs TRBV6-5 and TRBJ2-5; D unclear. The CDR3: CASSYFSTQETQYF. In DNA, the CDR3 is TGTGCCAGCAGTTATTTCAGTACCCAAGAGACCCAGTACTTC.